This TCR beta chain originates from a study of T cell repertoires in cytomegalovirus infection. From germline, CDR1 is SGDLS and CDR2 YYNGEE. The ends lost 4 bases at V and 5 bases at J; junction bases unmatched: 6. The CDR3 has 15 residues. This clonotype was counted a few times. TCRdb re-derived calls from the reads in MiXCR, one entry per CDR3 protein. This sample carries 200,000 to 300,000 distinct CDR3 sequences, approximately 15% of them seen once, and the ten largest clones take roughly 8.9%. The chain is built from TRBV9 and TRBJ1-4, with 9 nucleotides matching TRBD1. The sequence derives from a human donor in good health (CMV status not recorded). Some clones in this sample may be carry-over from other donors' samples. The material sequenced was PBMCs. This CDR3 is CASSLRQGGNEKLFF. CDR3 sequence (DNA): TGTGCCAGCAGCCTACGACAGGGGGGGAATGAAAAACTGTTTTTT.